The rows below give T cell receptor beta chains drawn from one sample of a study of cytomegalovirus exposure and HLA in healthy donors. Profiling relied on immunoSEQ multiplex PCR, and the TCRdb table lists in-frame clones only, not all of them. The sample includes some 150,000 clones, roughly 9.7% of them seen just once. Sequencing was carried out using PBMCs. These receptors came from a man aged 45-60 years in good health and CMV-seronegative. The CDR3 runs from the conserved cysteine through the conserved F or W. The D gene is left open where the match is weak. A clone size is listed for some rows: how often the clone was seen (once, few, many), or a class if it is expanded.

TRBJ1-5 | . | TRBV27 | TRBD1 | CASSLGQGGNQPQHF | TGTGCCAGCAGCCTTGGACAGGGGGGAAATCAGCCCCAGCATTTT
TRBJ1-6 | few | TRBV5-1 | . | CASSLESSYNSPLHF | TGCGCCAGCAGCTTGGAGAGCTCCTATAATTCACCCCTCCACTTT
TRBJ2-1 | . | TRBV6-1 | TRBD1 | CASSEKGAGYNEQFF | TGTGCCAGCAGTGAAAAGGGGGCAGGTTACAATGAGCAGTTCTTC
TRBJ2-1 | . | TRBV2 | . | CASSVVAASYNEQFF | TGTGCCAGCAGTGTGGTAGCGGCCTCCTACAATGAGCAGTTCTTC
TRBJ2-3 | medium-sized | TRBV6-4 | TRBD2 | CASSDGASGSSDTQYF | TGTGCCAGCAGTGACGGGGCTAGCGGGAGTTCAGATACGCAGTATTTT
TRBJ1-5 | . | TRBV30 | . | CAWSRVGSNQPQHF | TGTGCCTGGAGCCGTGTCGGTTCCAATCAGCCCCAGCATTTT
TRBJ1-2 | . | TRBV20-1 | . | CSAKRRDGYTF | TGCAGTGCTAAAAGGAGGGATGGCTACACCTTC
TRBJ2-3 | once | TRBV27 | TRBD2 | CASSRTSGPGGTDTQYF | TGTGCCAGCAGTCGGACTAGCGGGCCGGGGGGGACAGATACGCAGTATTTT
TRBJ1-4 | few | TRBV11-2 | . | CASSPTGTFNEKLFF | TGTGCCAGCAGCCCGACCGGGACATTTAATGAAAAACTGTTTTTT
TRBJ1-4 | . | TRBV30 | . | CAWSEGVANEKLFF | TGTGCCTGGAGTGAGGGGGTGGCTAATGAAAAACTGTTTTTT
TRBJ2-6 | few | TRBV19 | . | CASSMSGSQSGANVLTF | TGTGCCAGTAGTATGTCAGGCAGTCAGTCCGGGGCCAACGTCCTGACTTTC
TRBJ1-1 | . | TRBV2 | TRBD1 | CASRQGQGVNTEAFF | TGTGCCAGCAGGCAAGGACAGGGCGTCAACACTGAAGCTTTCTTT
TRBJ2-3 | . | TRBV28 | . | CASSPPGLPSTDTQYF | TGTGCCAGCAGTCCCCCGGGACTCCCATCCACAGATACGCAGTATTTT
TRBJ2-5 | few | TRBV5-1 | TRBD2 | CASSLRTSGGETQYF | TGCGCCAGCAGCTTGCGGACTAGCGGGGGGGAGACCCAGTACTTC
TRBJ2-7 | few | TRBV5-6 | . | CASSLFGINYEQYF | TGTGCCAGCAGCCTATTCGGGATTAACTACGAGCAGTACTTC
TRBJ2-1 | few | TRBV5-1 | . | CASSLVQGDNEQFF | TGCGCCAGCAGCTTGGTACAGGGCGACAATGAGCAGTTCTTC
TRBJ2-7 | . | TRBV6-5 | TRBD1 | CASSYSRQGYEQYF | TGTGCCAGCAGTTACTCGCGACAGGGGTACGAGCAGTACTTC
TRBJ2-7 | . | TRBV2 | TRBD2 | CASRWGGIPLGEQYF | TGTGCCAGCAGATGGGGGGGAATACCCTTAGGGGAGCAGTACTTC
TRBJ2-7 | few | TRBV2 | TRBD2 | CASVLAGGPHEQYF | TGTGCCAGCGTACTAGCGGGAGGGCCACACGAGCAGTACTTC
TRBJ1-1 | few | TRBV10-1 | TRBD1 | CASSDGTGGTEAFF | TGCGCCAGCAGTGACGGGACAGGGGGTACTGAAGCTTTCTTT
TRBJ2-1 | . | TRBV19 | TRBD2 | CASTPGAGGPNEQFF | TGTGCCAGTACCCCAGGAGCGGGAGGGCCCAATGAGCAGTTCTTC
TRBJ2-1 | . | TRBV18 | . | CASGHGGMGNEQFF | TGTGCCAGCGGCCATGGGGGGATGGGCAATGAGCAGTTCTTC
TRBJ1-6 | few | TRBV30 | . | CAWSVKSGANSPLHF | TGTGCCTGGAGTGTGAAATCAGGGGCAAATTCACCCCTCCACTTT
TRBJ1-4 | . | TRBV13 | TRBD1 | CASSPRTGLNEKLFF | TGTGCCAGCAGCCCCCGGACAGGGCTAAATGAAAAACTGTTTTTT
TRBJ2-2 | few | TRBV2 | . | CASSILQGGSGELFF | TGTGCCAGCAGTATTCTACAGGGTGGATCCGGGGAGCTGTTTTTT
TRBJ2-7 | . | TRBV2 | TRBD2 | CASSEWGRGEQYF | TGTGCCAGCAGTGAATGGGGGAGGGGTGAGCAGTACTTC
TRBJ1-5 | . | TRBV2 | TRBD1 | CASSEEGTGNQPQHF | TGTGCCAGCAGTGAAGAGGGGACAGGTAATCAGCCCCAGCATTTT
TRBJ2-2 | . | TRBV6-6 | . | CASSYSQGTGELFF | TGTGCCAGCAGTTACAGTCAGGGCACCGGGGAGCTGTTTTTT
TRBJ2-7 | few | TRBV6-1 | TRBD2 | CASSEDSGRIYAQYF | TGTGCCAGCAGTGAGGATAGCGGGAGGATATACGCGCAGTACTTC
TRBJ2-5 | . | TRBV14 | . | CARRNRWKETQYF | TGTGCCAGGAGGAATCGGTGGAAAGAGACCCAGTACTTC
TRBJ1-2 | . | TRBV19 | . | CASSINGAGVIYGYTF | TGTGCCAGTAGTATAAACGGAGCAGGGGTTATTTATGGCTACACCTTC
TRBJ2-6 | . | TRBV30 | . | CAWSVLSSGANVLTF | TGTGCCTGGAGTGTACTAAGCTCTGGGGCCAACGTCCTGACTTTC
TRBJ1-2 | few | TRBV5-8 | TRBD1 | CASSFYSGGSNYGYTF | TGTGCCAGCAGCTTCTACTCAGGGGGATCAAACTATGGCTACACCTTC
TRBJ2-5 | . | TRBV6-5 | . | CASGLTRGARETQYF | TGTGCCAGCGGACTCACTAGAGGAGCCAGGGAGACCCAGTACTTC
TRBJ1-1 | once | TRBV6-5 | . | CASIKVGANEAFF | TGTGCCAGCATTAAGGTGGGGGCAAACGAAGCTTTCTTT
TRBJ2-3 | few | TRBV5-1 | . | CASSLGGRGDTQYF | TGCGCCAGCAGCTTGGGGGGACGGGGGGATACGCAGTATTTT
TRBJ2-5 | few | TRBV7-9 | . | CASSLGSLRETQYF | TGTGCCAGCAGCTTAGGTTCACTGAGAGAGACCCAGTACTTC
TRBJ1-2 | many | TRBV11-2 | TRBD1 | CASSSYQGAVYYGYTF | TGTGCCAGCAGCTCATACCAGGGGGCTGTCTACTATGGCTACACCTTC
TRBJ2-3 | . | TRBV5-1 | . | CASSKTPDTQYF | TGCGCCAGCAGCAAGACTCCAGATACGCAGTATTTT
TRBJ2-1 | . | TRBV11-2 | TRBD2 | CASSYSPGLGLENEQFF | TGTGCCAGCAGCTACTCACCGGGACTAGGTCTCGAGAATGAGCAGTTCTTC
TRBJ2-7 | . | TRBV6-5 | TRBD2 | CASSPPGLATYEQYF | TGTGCCAGCAGCCCCCCGGGACTAGCGACCTACGAGCAGTACTTC
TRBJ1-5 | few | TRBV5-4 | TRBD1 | CASRDTGQGSNQPQHF | TGTGCCAGCAGGGACACGGGACAGGGGAGCAATCAGCCCCAGCATTTT
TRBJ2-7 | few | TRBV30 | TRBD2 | CAWSTGTRGSEQYF | TGTGCCTGGAGTACCGGGACTAGGGGTAGTGAGCAGTACTTC
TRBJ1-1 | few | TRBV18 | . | CASSPTAGTEAFF | TGTGCCAGCTCACCGACAGCAGGCACTGAAGCTTTCTTT
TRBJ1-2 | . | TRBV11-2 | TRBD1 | CASSTTGFGYTF | TGTGCCAGCAGTACGACAGGGTTCGGCTACACCTTC
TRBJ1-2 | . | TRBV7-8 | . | CASSSLAASRTNYGYTF | TGTGCCAGCAGCTCCCTCGCGGCAAGCCGTACTAACTATGGCTACACCTTC
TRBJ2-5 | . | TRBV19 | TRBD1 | CASSRDRGNREQYF | TGTGCCAGTAGTCGGGACAGGGGGAATAGGGAGCAGTACTTC
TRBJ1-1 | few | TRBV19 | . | CASSMGGTEAFF | TGTGCCAGTAGTATGGGGGGCACTGAAGCTTTCTTT
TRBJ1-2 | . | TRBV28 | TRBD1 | CASSPPGQETYGYTF | TGTGCCAGCAGTCCTCCGGGACAGGAAACCTATGGCTACACCTTC
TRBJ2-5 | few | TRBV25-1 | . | CASTALGPTGTQYF | TGTGCCAGCACCGCCCTGGGGCCCACGGGGACCCAGTACTTC
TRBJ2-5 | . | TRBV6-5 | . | CASSGPTGPRETQYF | TGTGCCAGCAGTGGGCCTACAGGGCCCCGGGAGACCCAGTACTTC
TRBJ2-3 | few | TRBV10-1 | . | CASSDPRDSGTDTQYF | TGCGCCAGCAGTGACCCGAGGGACTCAGGCACAGATACGCAGTATTTT
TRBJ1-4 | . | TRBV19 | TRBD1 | CASSRPAGQPNEKLFF | TGTGCCAGTAGTAGGCCCGCGGGACAGCCTAATGAAAAACTGTTTTTT